Listed below are T cell receptor beta chains from one sample, sequenced in a study of cytomegalovirus exposure and HLA in healthy donors. Profiling relied on immunoSEQ multiplex PCR, and the TCRdb table lists in-frame clones only, not all of them. The table shows approximately 150,000 clones, with roughly 66% occurring only once. Sequencing was done on a sample of PBMCs. These receptors were collected from a woman in her sixties or seventies in good health and CMV-seronegative. Both conserved end residues are trimmed from each CDR3.

TRBJ2-7,TRBV18,13,ASSPGQGAVWEQY
TRBJ2-3,TRBV7-8,13,ASSYGQGRADTQY
TRBJ2-3,TRBV19,13,ASTPGGWSTDTQY
TRBJ1-4,TRBV5-4,13,ASSSTGTGNEKLF
TRBJ2-5,TRBV23-1,12,ASSQWVRGETQY
TRBJ1-1,TRBV28,12,ASSPDRAGTEAF
TRBJ2-7,TRBV19,12,ASSSPGQSYEQY
.,TRBV5-1,14,ASSRTTGGALGEQY
TRBJ1-3,TRBV29-1,10,SVGDRADTIY
TRBJ2-2,TRBV20-1,9,SLARTGELF
TRBJ2-7,TRBV28,13,ASSLGTGGPYEQY
TRBJ1-2,TRBV7-9,14,ASRKSGPHSNYGYT
TRBJ2-3,TRBV4-2,15,ASSQEKGFASTDTQY
TRBJ2-1,TRBV6-5,14,ASSYSLARADNEQF
TRBJ1-3,TRBV28,14,ASSLSRVYSGNTIY
TRBJ2-7,TRBV4-2,12,ASTPGEIYYEQY
TRBJ2-7,TRBV5-1,13,ASSPAMGQGYEQY
TRBJ1-1,TRBV5-1,13,ASSLDRPRGTEAF
TRBJ1-2,TRBV6-6,13,ASSYPTTGGYGYT
TRBJ2-3,TRBV7-2,14,ASSKSRAGGTDTQY
TRBJ2-7,TRBV9,12,AFVGASGAYEQY
TRBJ2-2,TRBV6-1,12,ASRGQGDLGELF
TRBJ2-2,TRBV5-1,14,ASSLFGLAVKEELF
TRBJ1-5,TRBV5-8,15,ASSLVLAASDRQPQH
TRBJ2-5,TRBV5-1,13,ASSLVGLVAETQY
TRBJ1-1,TRBV28,9,ASVTRAEAF
TRBJ2-1,TRBV5-1,14,ASSLAGGRTSNEQF
.,TRBV7-2,9,ASSLINEQY
TRBJ2-7,TRBV13,12,ASSLPGGSYEQY
TRBJ2-5,TRBV21-1,14,ASSKELAGWEETQY
TRBJ1-2,TRBV5-1,10,ASSTDTYGYT